The 22 T cell receptor beta chains given below trace back to one sample, sequenced in a study of cytomegalovirus exposure and HLA in healthy donors. PCR was performed using 60 Vbeta and 13 Jbeta primers. Method: immunoSEQ multiplex PCR; TCRdb's copy keeps in-frame clones and lacks some. The sample has some 120,000 clones; about four fifths are singletons. Sequencing used PBMCs. The receptors originated from a young woman in good health and CMV-seronegative.

This chain uses TRBV19 with TRBJ1-1; D gene uncertain. Trimming pared 3 bases from V and 0 bases from J, leaving 14 bases between. The CDR3 contains 16 residues. Germline CDR1 reads LNHDA; CDR2 reads SQIVND (reference sequence). This CDR3 is CASSIGSGVLNTEAFF. CDR3 DNA sequence: TGTGCCAGTAGTATTGGGTCCGGGGTCCTGAACACTGAAGCTTTCTTT. The entire variable domain, with the rest obtained from reference TRBV19 and TRBJ1-1, is as follows: DGGITQSPKYLFRKEGQNVTLSCEQNLNHDAMYWYRQDPGQGLRLIYYSQIVNDFQKGDIAEGYSVSREKKESFPLTVTSAQKNPTAFYLCASSIGSGVLNTEAFFGQGTRLTVV.

With respect to this clone: Mismatch with germline at one junction end may stem from a read error. The V gene is TRBV7-7, the J gene TRBJ2-5; 8 bases agree with TRBD2. CDR3 length: 15 residues. Per the germline V gene, CDR1 is SSHAT and CDR2 is FNYEAQ (reference sequence). CDR3 DNA sequence: TGTGCTAGCAGCCGGGGCGGGGGGATTCAAGAGACCCAGTACTTC. This translates into CASSRGGGIQETQYF. The full variable domain, rest sourced from reference TRBV7-7 and TRBJ2-5, is GAGVSQSPRYKVTKRGQDVTLRCDPISSHATLYWYQQALGQGPEFLTYFNYEAQPDKSGLPSDRFSAERPEGSISTLTIQRTEQRDSAMYRCASSRGGGIQETQYFGPGTRLLVL.

The V and J genes are TRBV30 and TRBJ1-6, with D perhaps TRBD1 (6 bases). The CDR3 runs to 19 residues. Germline CDR1 reads GTSNPN; CDR2 reads SVGIG (reference sequence). V was trimmed by 2 bases and J by 0 bases, leaving 20 bases between them. CDR3 amino acids: CAWSYTPRDTSSYNSPLHF. CDR3 DNA sequence: TGTGCCTGGAGTTACACACCTCGGGACACTAGCTCCTATAATTCACCCCTCCACTTT.

This clone was seen once. The CDR3: CASSLSAGVRTEAFF. The CDR3 region has the DNA TGTGCCAGCAGTTTAAGCGCGGGGGTTCGGACTGAAGCTTTCTTT. The V and J genes are TRBV27 and TRBJ1-1; D might be TRBD1 (5 bases). The CDR3 length is 15 residues. CDR1 and CDR2 (germline): MNHEY, SMNVEV (reference sequence). Trimming shortened V by 2 bases and J by 5 bases, and 15 bases separated the two germline ends.

This clone appeared once. The rearrangement links TRBV2 to TRBJ2-3, with TRBD2 matching 7 bases. The V and J ends lost 8 bases and 2 bases, in that order; junction bases with no gene match: 4. The V gene's germline CDR1 is SNHLY and CDR2 FYNNEI. The CDR3 is 13 amino acids. CDR3 bases: TGTGCCAGCCGGACTAGAATCACAGATACGCAGTATTTT. It yields the protein CASRTRITDTQYF.

V and J are TRBV2 and TRBJ2-3; 7 positions match TRBD2. V lost 4 bases, J lost 1 base, and 5 bases stayed unmatched. The CDR3 is 15 amino acids. Per the germline V gene, CDR1 is SNHLY and CDR2 is FYNNEI. CDR3 amino acids: CASSGGGSGTDTQYF. CDR3 nucleotides: TGTGCCAGCAGTGGGGGGGGATCGGGCACAGATACGCAGTATTTT. Using reference TRBV2 and TRBJ2-3 for the parts outside the CDR3, the full variable domain is EPEVTQTPSHQVTQMGQEVILRCVPISNHLYFYWYRQILGQKVEFLVSFYNNEISEKSEIFDDQFSVERPDGSNFTLKIRSTKLEDSAMYFCASSGGGSGTDTQYFGPGTRLTVL.

The rearrangement joins TRBV15 to TRBJ2-1; weak D call: TRBD1 (6 bases). The germline CDR1 and CDR2 sequences are LNHNV and YYDKDF (reference sequence). CDR3 length: 14 amino acids. Trimming removed 4 bases at V and 4 bases at J, with 11 bases between. As DNA, the CDR3 is TGTGCCACCAGCAACGGACAGATTTACAATGAGCAGTTCTTC. Translating it yields CATSNGQIYNEQFF. The whole variable domain, remainder taken from reference TRBV15 and TRBJ2-1, is DAMVIQNPRYQVTQFGKPVTLSCSQTLNHNVMYWYQQKSSQAPKLLFHYYDKDFNNEADTPDNFQSRRPNTSFCFLDIRSPGLGDTAMYLCATSNGQIYNEQFFGPGTRLTVL.

This CDR3 is CAGATGTNTEAFF. The CDR3 region has the DNA TGTGCGGGAGCGACAGGAACCAACACTGAAGCTTTCTTT. This rearrangement joins TRBV30 to TRBJ1-1, with D perhaps matching TRBD1 (6 bases). The V gene's germline CDR1 is GTSNPN and CDR2 SVGIG (reference sequence). This CDR3 comprises 13 residues.

This clone is a singleton in its sample. V gene TRBV5-1 combines with J gene TRBJ2-5; the D gene is possibly TRBD1 (5 bases). Looked up from germline, CDR1 is SGHRS and CDR2 is YFSETQ. This CDR3 is built from 14 residues. V was trimmed by 1 base and J by 3 bases, leaving 10 bases between them. The CDR3 protein is CASSLSPREETQYF. The CDR3 coding sequence is TGCGCCAGCAGCTTGTCCCCCAGGGAAGAGACCCAGTACTTC.

The rearrangement uses TRBV10-3 and TRBJ2-7; TRBD2 might be the D (6 bases). Germline V gene sequence: CDR1 ENHRY, CDR2 SYGVKD. The CDR3 sequence is 13 residues long. The V gene lost 2 bases and the J gene lost 6 bases, with 11 bases spanning the gap. In DNA form, the CDR3 reads TGTGCCATCAGTGAGCGTAGCGGCAGCGAGCAGTACTTC. As protein: CAISERSGSEQYF.

This clone appeared once. The rearrangement joins TRBV2 to TRBJ1-1; TRBD1 matches at 8 bases. CDR1 and CDR2 from the germline V gene are SNHLY and FYNNEI. The CDR3 is 14 amino acids. J was trimmed by 5 bases and V by 4 bases; bases with no gene match: 6. CDR3 sequence (DNA): TGTGCCAGCAGTGTACAGGGGGGAGAGACTGAAGCTTTCTTT. Translated, it gives CASSVQGGETEAFF. The full variable domain, with the rest looked up from reference TRBV2 and TRBJ1-1, is EPEVTQTPSHQVTQMGQEVILRCVPISNHLYFYWYRQILGQKVEFLVSFYNNEISEKSEIFDDQFSVERPDGSNFTLKIRSTKLEDSAMYFCASSVQGGETEAFFGQGTRLTVV.

This chain connects TRBV28 to TRBJ1-1; no definite D call. V dropped 7 bases and J dropped 5 bases, with 20 bases sitting between them. This CDR3 contains 15 residues. Germline V lookup: CDR1 MDHEN, CDR2 SYDVKM. CDR3 bases: TGTGCCAGCAAAGTGGGCCCCGGAGGGAGGACTGAAGCTTTCTTT. Translated: CASKVGPGGRTEAFF.

This rearrangement joins TRBV28 to TRBJ1-5, with D hard to call. The CDR3 has 14 residues. In germline, CDR1 is MDHEN, CDR2 SYDVKM. V dropped 8 bases and J dropped 0 bases, with 11 bases sitting between them. The CDR3 DNA is TGTGCCAGCGATGGACTGTATAGCAATCAGCCCCAGCATTTT. The encoded protein is CASDGLYSNQPQHF.

The chain uses TRBV19 and TRBJ1-5, with TRBD1 as a possible D gene (6 bases). This CDR3 contains 17 residues. The germline gives CDR1 LNHDA, CDR2 SQIVND (reference sequence). The V gene lost 3 bases and the J gene lost 3 bases, with 18 bases spanning the gap. As DNA, the CDR3 is TGTGCCAGTAGTATCGGGCGTGGGGGCGTCCACAATCAGCCCCAGCATTTT. This gives the protein CASSIGRGGVHNQPQHF. Complete variable domain (other parts from reference TRBV19 and TRBJ1-5): DGGITQSPKYLFRKEGQNVTLSCEQNLNHDAMYWYRQDPGQGLRLIYYSQIVNDFQKGDIAEGYSVSREKKESFPLTVTSAQKNPTAFYLCASSIGRGGVHNQPQHFGDGTRLSIL.

The chain uses TRBV7-2 and TRBJ1-2; 8 bases align to TRBD1. J was trimmed by 2 bases and V by 2 bases; bases with no gene match: 16. Germline V gives CDR1 SGHTA, CDR2 FQGNSA. This CDR3 contains 19 residues. Here the CDR3 reads CASSLSRDNSRGPNYGYTF. The CDR3 DNA reads TGTGCCAGCAGCTTATCACGTGACAACAGCAGGGGGCCGAACTATGGCTACACCTTC.

V usage is TRBV4-1 and J usage is TRBJ1-1; 8 bases align to TRBD1. V shed 0 bases, J shed 12 bases, and the junction held 9 bases outside the gene matches. Germline loops: CDR1 MGHRA, CDR2 YSYEKL. This CDR3 region has 14 residues. CDR3 DNA sequence: TGCGCCAGCAGCCAAGAATGGACAGGGTATGGCTCTTTCTTT. This sequence encodes CASSQEWTGYGSFF.

V is TRBV6-5 and J is TRBJ1-2; tentative D call: TRBD1 (6 bases). Germline CDR1 is MNHEY and CDR2 is SVGAGI. The V and J ends lost 4 bases and 6 bases respectively, with 15 bases between them. This CDR3 spans 14 amino acids. CDR3 nucleotides: TGTGCCAGCAGTTCCTCCCCGACAGGACATGGCTACACCTTC. Protein sequence: CASSSSPTGHGYTF.

V is TRBV4-1 and J is TRBJ2-3; the match to TRBD2 covers 13 bases. The junction had 11 bases not matched to a gene; V was cut back by 5 bases and J by 3 bases. This CDR3 is built from 18 residues. Germline V gives CDR1 MGHRA, CDR2 YSYEKL. The CDR3 bases are TGCGCCAGCAGCTTCCTCCTTTCGGGACTAGCGGGGACAGATACGCAGTATTTT. Translation gives CASSFLLSGLAGTDTQYF.

This chain links TRBV6-5 with TRBJ2-1; D possibly corresponds to TRBD1 (6 bases). The ends were cut back, 6 bases at V and 1 base at J, with 13 bases in the middle. The germline V gene has CDR1 MNHEY and CDR2 SVGAGI. The CDR3 loop spans 15 amino acids. The CDR3, as DNA: TGTGCCAGCAGCAAAATAGGACAGTCCTACAATGAGCAGTTCTTC. Translated: CASSKIGQSYNEQFF.

This clone has just a few counts. The chain joins TRBV28 to TRBJ1-6, with D tentatively TRBD1 (5 bases). This CDR3 has 12 residues. Trimming removed 2 bases from V and 11 bases from J, with 7 bases in between. The germline CDR1 and CDR2 sequences are MDHEN and SYDVKM. The CDR3 protein is CASSLRGAPLHF. In nucleotides, the CDR3 is TGTGCCAGCAGTTTACGGGGGGCACCCCTCCACTTT.

In DNA form, the CDR3 reads TGTGCCAGCAGCCAGTTACAGGGGGCAGGGACTGAAGCTTTCTTT. It is translated as CASSQLQGAGTEAFF. V gene TRBV28 combines with J gene TRBJ1-1; 9 nucleotides match TRBD1. This CDR3 region has 15 residues. Germline CDR1 MDHEN, CDR2 SYDVKM. Trimming cost V 6 bases and J 5 bases; bases outside gene matches: 10.

This clone appeared a few times. The chain couples TRBV6-1 to TRBJ1-1, with TRBD1 matching over 10 bases. The CDR3 totals 12 residues. Germline lookup yields CDR1 MNHNS and CDR2 SASEGT. J gave up 13 bases and V 10 bases, and 12 bases lay outside the gene matches. CDR3 DNA: TGTGCCACCGGGACAGGGGTCTCTGAGGTTTTCTTT. Amino acids: CATGTGVSEVFF.